This T cell receptor (beta chain) was captured by sequencing in a study of T cells in Graves' hyperthyroidism and ophthalmopathy (dated by TCRdb to the late 2010s). About the investigation overall: Peripheral blood was sampled at the time of initial diagnosis, prior to any treatment. Prospective prediction of ophthalmopathy was tested in an independent validation cohort consisting of about 19 hyperthyroidism patients and around 16 patients who later progressed to ophthalmopathy. The paper reports TCR Vbeta CDR3 sequencing of over 120 peripheral blood samples: under 45 ophthalmopathy, 75 to 80 hyperthyroidism and 17 progressor patients. Once sampling was done, hyperthyroidism patients were given methimazole at a starting dose of 30 mg daily, whereas ophthalmopathy patients were given high-dose intravenous methylprednisolone. Thyroid tissue and blood T-cell repertoires from six Graves' hyperthyroidism patients were also compared in the study. To identify distinguishing TCR V-J signatures, a discovery cohort of 90 to 100 patients was used, comprising some 43 with Graves' ophthalmopathy and 57 with stable Graves' hyperthyroidism. The roughly 91 discovery patients were randomly split 7:3 into training and test sets. What the authors observed across the whole study: Most expanded thyroid clonotypes (frequency above 0.001) were also found in blood, which suggests that blood repertoires may mirror thyroid immune responses. Sample size was not statistically predetermined, and investigators were not blinded to group allocation. In validation, progression to ophthalmopathy was predicted by the model with roughly 69% sensitivity and nearly 75% specificity, a median of approximately 6.5 months before onset. A 13 V-J signature model separated ophthalmopathy from stable hyperthyroidism, with approximately 87% sensitivity and roughly 81% specificity in cross-validation and 80%/75% in testing.

Stable Graves' hyperthyroidism was defined as no progression to ophthalmopathy during 18 months of follow-up. Hyperthyroidism patients were newly diagnosed, had a disease duration of under 2 months, and were aged 18 to 65 years. Patients with uncontrolled infections, other autoimmune diseases, pregnancy or lactation were excluded. Clinical symptoms, serum thyroxine and TRAb, thyroid ultrasound, and orbital computed tomography formed the basis for the diagnoses. Ficoll-Paque density gradient centrifugation was used to isolate PBMCs from approximately 11 ml of fresh peripheral blood. Trizol reagent was used to extract total RNA, and RNA quality was then checked on an Agilent 2100 Bioanalyzer. Amplification of TCR beta CDR3 regions was carried out from RNA transcripts. The first round of RT-PCR for the TCR CDR3 was performed with the HTBI primer set and the Qiagen OneStep RT-PCR kit. Libraries were constructed in a second round of multiplex PCR, after which size selection and purification were carried out. Sequencing of the libraries was done on an Illumina HiSeq2000 using paired-end 100 bp reads. From the authors' description of their analysis: Raw data were processed with SOAPnuke, discarding reads with adapters, uncalled bases, mean Phred below 15, or no exact constant-primer or identifier match. COPE v1.2.5 was used to merge the high-quality paired reads, and each unique nucleotide sequence was defined as a clonotype. Clonotypes were aligned to IMGT TRBV, TRBD and TRBJ reference segments using MiTCR v1.1. The analysis was restricted to V-J combinations with a frequency above 0.0001, which together covered roughly 99% of the repertoires. The TCS score was defined as F50 (clonal expansion) divided by E x V (chaos), with BLOSUM62-based TCRdist calculated between CDR3 peptides within each V-J. Welch's t-statistics and random forest reduced fewer than 600 V-J features to 13, which were used in a naive Bayes classifier (R e1071). TCRdb reprocessing: public reads trimmed at Q25 with fastp, clones called with MiXCR, in-frame beta chains kept. Rows with a matching CDR3 protein are joined into one entry that keeps the most common DNA and genes. For this entry, the V and J calls and clone size follow TCRdb and not the study's own pipeline. Counted in this sample were about 560,000 distinct CDR3 sequences; 16% of them appeared once. The top ten constitute more than 15% of the sample.

Germline trimming: 4 bases from V, 4 bases from J; junction bases outside gene matches: 7. The CDR3 measures 16 amino acids from cysteine to phenylalanine. CDR3 DNA is the only sequence kept; it has 48 bases, read in frame from the first base. Per the germline V gene, LGHNA is the CDR1 and YNFKEQ is the CDR2. Points on this clonotype: The specificity of this receptor is unknown. The sample holds no much larger clone one base away, and base qualities are not on file.

Here the chain combines TRBV4-2 and TRBJ1-6; 7 middle bases align to TRBD1. Material for sequencing was blood. The clonotype comes from a woman aged 18 to 35 with Graves' hyperthyroidism. The DNA sequence is TGTGCCAGCAGCCCCGCCACGGGACAGTATAATTCACCCCTCCACTTT. This is translated as CASSPATGQYNSPLHF.